Below are 14 T cell receptor beta chains sequenced from a single sample in a study of blood T cell repertoires in COVID-19. This table comes from immunoSEQ multiplex PCR, and its TCRdb copy is limited to in-frame clones, with some not included. The sample lists some 39,000 clones; roughly 77% were seen once. The sequencing input was peripheral blood. These receptors were obtained from an elderly man with acute or convalescent COVID-19.

This clone turned up a few times. This chain connects TRBV6-5 to TRBJ2-5; TRBD2 might be the D (6 bases). The germline V gene encodes CDR1 MNHEY and CDR2 SVGAGI. The V and J ends lost 0 bases and 4 bases respectively, with 12 bases between them. This CDR3 spans 15 amino acids. The CDR3 here is CASSYSGGSGETQYF. In DNA, the CDR3 is TGTGCCAGCAGTTACTCCGGGGGATCTGGAGAGACCCAGTACTTC.

The chain is built from TRBV5-1 and TRBJ2-2, with D possibly being TRBD2 (5 bases). The length of the CDR3 is 16 residues. V gave up 0 bases and J gave up 0 bases, with 9 bases separating them. Germline V CDR1 and CDR2: SGHRS, YFSETQ. CDR3 residues: CASSLGRTANTGELFF. The CDR3 DNA sequence: TGCGCCAGCAGCTTGGGCCGGACTGCGAACACCGGGGAGCTGTTTTTT.

This clone was picked up one time. This chain connects TRBV3-1 (or the pseudogene TRBV3-2) to TRBJ1-1; 7 bases are shared with TRBD1. Germline V gene data show CDR1 as LGHDT and CDR2 as YNNKEL (reference sequence). This CDR3 region has 14 residues. J lost 3 bases, V lost 2 bases, and 3 bases had no gene match. The CDR3 DNA reads as TGTGCCAGCAGCCAAATACAGGGGCACACTGAAGCTTTCTTT. Its protein product is CASSQIQGHTEAFF.

The gene calls are TRBV5-1 and TRBJ2-2, with 7 bases matching TRBD2. The CDR3 contains 16 residues. The germline gives CDR1 SGHRS, CDR2 YFSETQ. V gave up 4 bases and J gave up 5 bases; unmatched junction bases: 11. The CDR3, as DNA: TGCGCCAGCAGCCCTAACCTATCCGGGGGGACCGGGGAGCTGTTTTTT. It encodes CASSPNLSGGTGELFF.

V is TRBV30 and J is TRBJ2-5; 7 bases match TRBD1. The CDR3 sequence is 13 residues long. With 5 bases clipped from V and 5 bases from J, the junction kept 8 bases outside the gene matches. Germline CDR1 is GTSNPN and CDR2 is SVGIG (reference sequence). DNA of the CDR3: TGTGCCTGGGGAAAACAGGGGACGGAGACCCAGTACTTC. This codes for CAWGKQGTETQYF.

The chain links TRBV6-5 to TRBJ2-5, with TRBD2 matching over 7 bases. CDR1 and CDR2 (germline): MNHEY, SVGAGI. The J segment lost 4 bases and the V segment lost 2 bases, leaving 4 bases of the junction unmatched. This CDR3 has 14 amino acids. As DNA, the CDR3 is TGTGCCAGCAGTTACAGGGGCGGGGGAGAGACCCAGTACTTC. It is translated as CASSYRGGGETQYF.

This clone came up a few times. CDR3 DNA: TGCAGCGTTGCGGAGAATAGCAATCAGCCCCAGCATTTT. It encodes CSVAENSNQPQHF. The chain combines TRBV29-1 with TRBJ1-5, with unresolved D. The germline gives CDR1 SQVTM, CDR2 ANQGSEA. V was shortened by 4 bases and J by 0 bases, with 7 bases between the two germline ends. The CDR3 is 13 residues long. The variable domain in full, with the rest retrieved from reference TRBV29-1 and TRBJ1-5, is SAVISQKPSRDICQRGTSLTIQCQVDSQVTMMFWYRQQPGQSLTLIATANQGSEATYESGFVIDKFPISRPNLTFSTLTVSNMSPEDSSIYLCSVAENSNQPQHFGDGTRLSIL.

The J gene is TRBJ2-5, the V gene TRBV2, with D tentatively TRBD2 (5 bases). This CDR3 has 14 residues. V lost 6 bases to trimming and J lost 0 bases, with 11 bases between them. Germline loops: CDR1 SNHLY, CDR2 FYNNEI. CDR3: CASRAEEYQETQYF. CDR3 in DNA: TGTGCCAGCAGGGCGGAGGAGTACCAAGAGACCCAGTACTTC.

This rearrangement joins TRBV5-8 to TRBJ2-3, with 15 bases identical to TRBD2. V was clipped by 4 bases and J by 3 bases; unmatched bases: 12. Germline lookup yields CDR1 SGHTS and CDR2 YDEGEE. The CDR3 spans 19 residues. The CDR3 region has the DNA TGTGCCAGCAGCCCACGGACTAGCGGGGGGGCATTGGGGACAGATACGCAGTATTTT. It encodes CASSPRTSGGALGTDTQYF.

The rearrangement uses TRBV24-1 and TRBJ2-7, with 10 bases matching TRBD1. V lost 2 bases, J lost 2 bases, and 5 bases stayed unmatched. The CDR3 is made up of 16 amino acids. Per germline, CDR1 KGHDR and CDR2 SFDVKD. The CDR3 DNA is TGTGCCACCAGTGATTCTGCGGGACAGGGGACCTACGAGCAGTACTTC. This gives the protein CATSDSAGQGTYEQYF.

This chain uses TRBV18 with TRBJ2-1; maybe TRBD1 (6 bases). Trimming cost V 3 bases and J 5 bases, with 17 bases left between them. The CDR3 has 16 residues. The germline CDR1 and CDR2 sequences are KGHSH and LQKENI. The CDR3 nucleotides read TGTGCCAGCTCACCGACTACAGGGATAGTGGACAATGAGCAGTTCTTC. It is translated as CASSPTTGIVDNEQFF.

This chain connects TRBV3-1 (or the pseudogene TRBV3-2) to TRBJ2-7; 8 bases line up with TRBD1. Germline trimming cut 3 bases from V and 3 bases from J; bases unmatched to any gene: 10. From germline, CDR1 is LGHDT and CDR2 YNNKEL (reference sequence). The CDR3 is 16 amino acids. As DNA, the CDR3 is TGTGCCAGCAGCCAGACAGGGGTGTCGGCTAACTACGAGCAGTACTTC. This gives the protein CASSQTGVSANYEQYF.

This chain uses TRBV28 with TRBJ1-2, with TRBD1 matching 9 bases. CDR1 is MDHEN and CDR2 is SYDVKM in the germline V gene. J lost 6 bases, V lost 8 bases, and 16 bases had no gene match. This CDR3 region has 16 residues. The CDR3 sequence: CASETEQGARGNGYTF. In DNA form, the CDR3 reads TGTGCCAGCGAAACAGAACAGGGGGCTAGAGGTAATGGCTACACCTTC.

The chain has TRBV7-9 and TRBJ2-1, with 11 bases that match TRBD2. From germline, CDR1 is SEHNR and CDR2 FQNEAQ (reference sequence). CDR3 length: 15 amino acids. Trimming took 2 bases from V and 8 from J; bases not matched to a gene: 5. The CDR3 loop reads CASSLTTSGNYEQFF. The CDR3 DNA is TGTGCCAGCAGCTTAACGACTAGCGGGAACTATGAGCAGTTCTTC. The full variable domain, its missing parts supplied by reference TRBV7-9 and TRBJ2-1, is DTGVSQNPRHKITKRGQNVTFRCDPISEHNRLYWYRQTLGQGPEFLTYFQNEAQLEKSRLLSDRFSAERPKGSFSTLEIQRTEQGDSAMYLCASSLTTSGNYEQFFGPGTRLTVL.